Presented here are 22 T cell receptor beta chains from one specimen sequenced in a study of tumor-infiltrating lymphocytes in primary liver carcinoma. Taking roughly 20-32 mg of unsorted bulk tissue, the authors co-extracted RNA and DNA. The researchers produced TCR beta cDNA from around 0.5 ug total RNA with a constant-region primer. TCR beta libraries came from three nested multiplex PCR rounds using slightly modified ARM-PCR. A C-beta reverse primer and TRBV1-TRBV30 forward primers served in each of the first two PCR rounds, at 10 cycles apiece. TCRdb recomputed calls from the multiplex PCR reads with MiXCR, one row per CDR3 protein. The sample yields fewer than 50,000 distinct CDR3 sequences, approximately 82% seen once. The sample comprised tumor-adjacent normal liver tissue. The receptors here all came from a woman younger than 45 with primary liver carcinoma and hepatitis B virus infection.

Comment on this clonotype: A read error may be the cause here, since a much bigger clone is one base away. This rearrangement joins TRBV24-1 to TRBJ1-2; D gene uncertain. This CDR3 has 14 amino acids. Germline lookup yields CDR1 KGHDR and CDR2 SFDVKD. CDR3 nucleotide sequence: TGTGTCACCAGTGACCGGGCCTCCCAGTACGGCTACACCTTC. This codes for CVTSDRASQYGYTF.

With regard to this clonotype: The junction departs from germline at one end; a sequencing error may be responsible. The chain uses TRBV14 and TRBJ2-3; a weak D match, TRBD2 (5 bases). CDR3 length: 16 residues. CDR1 and CDR2 (germline): SGHDN, FVKESK. CDR3 region: CASGPGKCLSTDTQYF. For the CDR3, the DNA is TGTGCCAGCGGCCCCGGGAAGTGCCTCAGCACAGATACTCAGTATTTT.

This clonotype has only one observation. The germline gene is not matched at one end of the junction; a read error may be the cause. The rearrangement links TRBV11-2 to TRBJ2-3; unclear D gene. The germline gives CDR1 SGHAT, CDR2 FQNNGV. This CDR3 has 14 residues. CDR3: CASIPQTRTDTQYF. The CDR3 DNA follows: TGTGCCAGCATCCCACAAACTCGCACAGATACACAGTATTTT. Full variable domain (outside the CDR3, taken from reference TRBV11-2 and TRBJ2-3): EAGVAQSPRYKIIEKRQSVAFWCNPISGHATLYWYQQILGQGPKLLIQFQNNGVVDDSQLPKDRFSAERLKGVDSTLKIQPAKLEDSAVYLCASIPQTRTDTQYFGPGTRLTVL.

On this clonotype: A much larger clone differs from this one at a single base, so this may be a read error. The rearrangement uses TRBV25-1 and TRBJ2-1; a possible D gene is TRBD2 (6 bases). V was trimmed by 7 bases and J by 1 base, leaving 17 bases between them. There are 16 residues in the CDR3. The germline CDR1 and CDR2 sequences are MGHDK and SYGVNS. The CDR3: CASIPPGVPSYNEQFF. The CDR3, as DNA: TGTGCCAGCATCCCACCGGGGGTCCCATCCTACAATGAGCAGTTCTTC.

With regard to this clonotype: A read error is possible here, since a much larger clone lies one base away. The chain uses TRBV20-1 and TRBJ2-7; 11 nucleotides match TRBD2. Germline V lookup: CDR1 DFQATT, CDR2 SNEGSKA (reference sequence). The CDR3 extends over 13 amino acids. As DNA, the CDR3 is TGCAGTACTAGGGAACGACTAGCGGGAGAGCAGTACTTC. Its translation: CSTRERLAGEQYF.

Concerning this clonotype: Germline and junction disagree at one end, which may indicate a read error. The chain has TRBV28 and TRBJ2-1; D assignment may be TRBD1 or TRBD2 (5 bases each). The V gene's germline CDR1 is MDHEN and CDR2 SYDVKM. The CDR3 is made up of 17 amino acids. The CDR3, as DNA: TGCGCCACCAGTTCACCATTGGGGACCAGCTCCTACAATGAGCAGTTCTTC. It encodes CATSSPLGTSSYNEQFF.

Turning to this clonotype: This CDR3 fails to terminate in the conserved phenylalanine or tryptophan, so it likely reflects a read error. CDR3 sequence: CVSSPDSQLNTGELFY. The CDR3 DNA sequence: TGTGTCAGCAGCCCCGATTCCCAATTGAACACCGGGGAGCTGTTTTAT. V is TRBV11-2 and J is TRBJ2-2; D is unclear. Germline CDR1 and CDR2: SGHAT and FQNNGV. The CDR3 loop spans 16 amino acids.

This clonotype was seen repeatedly, ten times or more. V is TRBV6-2 or TRBV6-3 and J is TRBJ2-7; the D gene is possibly TRBD2 (5 bases). The CDR3 contains 13 residues. Germline V gene lookup returns CDR1 MNHEY and CDR2 SVGEGT. V was shortened by 5 bases and J by 6 bases, with 14 bases between the two germline ends. The CDR3 region has the DNA TGTGCCAGCAGTGCCGCGGAGGTCTCCGAGCAGTACTTC. The encoded protein is CASSAAEVSEQYF.

Comments on this clonotype: This likely comes from a read error, as the CDR3 has no conserved phenylalanine or tryptophan at its end. The V call is TRBV6-5, the J call TRBJ1-5, with D unclear. This CDR3 region has 14 residues. Germline V CDR1 and CDR2: MNHEY, SVGAGI. V was trimmed by 3 bases and J by 5 bases, leaving 11 bases between them. DNA of the CDR3: TGTGCCAGCAGTTATTCGACGGAGGATCAGCCCCAGCATCTT. This codes for CASSYSTEDQPQHL.

This clonotype has a handful of counts. A read error is possible here, since a much larger clone lies one base away. This chain links TRBV12-3 or TRBV12-4 with TRBJ2-3; 8 bases map to TRBD2. J lost 5 bases, V lost 7 bases, and 5 bases had no gene match. This CDR3 region has 13 residues. CDR3 loop: CASTLRGGDTQYF. The CDR3 region has the DNA TGTGCCAGCACATTACGGGGGGGAGATACGCAGTATTTT.

With regard to this clonotype: At one boundary the junction diverges from the germline segment, which might be a read error. The chain combines TRBV6-1 with TRBJ1-5, with 7 bases fitting TRBD1. There are 16 residues in the CDR3. CDR1 is MNHNS, CDR2 SASEGT, per germline. The CDR3, as DNA: TGTGCCAACAGTGAAAGGGGGCGGGCAAACAATCAGCCCCAGCATTTT. Encoded protein: CANSERGRANNQPQHF.

About this clonotype: At one of its ends the junction is not consistent with the germline gene, which may arise from a read error. This sequence joins TRBV11-3 and TRBJ1-6; D possibly corresponds to TRBD1 (5 bases). Looked up from germline, CDR1 is SGHNT and CDR2 is YENEEA. This CDR3 spans 15 amino acids. CDR3 protein: CVSSLGGWGNSLLHF. The CDR3 DNA reads as TGTGTTAGCAGCTTAGGAGGCTGGGGGAATTCACTCCTCCACTTT. The entire variable domain, with the rest obtained from reference TRBV11-3 and TRBJ1-6, is as follows: EAGVVQSPRYKIIEKKQPVAFWCNPISGHNTLYWYLQNLGQGPELLIRYENEEAVDDSQLPKDRFSAERLKGVDSTLKIQPAELGDSAVYLCVSSLGGWGNSLLHFGNGTRLTVT.

This clonotype was recorded a few times. This sequence may be a read error, since a much larger clone differs from it by one base. Written as DNA, the CDR3 is TGCGCCAGCAGCGGGACAGGAGAGGTGTACTTC. Translating it yields CASSGTGEVYF. V gene TRBV5-1 combines with J gene TRBJ2-7; TRBD1 matches 8 bases. The V segment lost 4 bases and the J segment 12 bases; nucleotides outside the gene matches: 6. Germline CDR1 reads SGHRS; CDR2 reads YFSETQ. The CDR3 has 11 amino acids.

As concerns this clonotype: This sequence may be a read error, since a much larger clone differs from it by one base. For the CDR3, the DNA is TGTGCCAGCAGCCCTCGACTGATGGGGATGAGCATGAACACTGAAGCTTTCTTT. Amino acid sequence: CASSPRLMGMSMNTEAFF. The rearrangement uses TRBV7-2 and TRBJ1-1; D gene ambiguous. Trimming took 5 bases from V and 0 from J, leaving 22 bases between them. The CDR3 is 18 residues long. Germline-derived CDR1 and CDR2 are SGHTA and FQGNSA.

Of note for this clonotype: A read error is possible here, since a much larger clone lies one base away. The chain employs TRBV5-4 and TRBJ2-3, with unresolved D. Per germline, CDR1 SGHNT and CDR2 YYREEE (reference sequence). CDR3 length: 16 residues. V was shortened by 6 bases and J by 2 bases, with 19 bases between the two germline ends. The CDR3 reads CASTRAERSPTDTQYF. In nucleotides, the CDR3 is TGTGCCAGCACCCGGGCAGAGCGTAGCCCCACAGATACGCAGTATTTT.

This clonotype was observed a single time. The junction departs from the called germline gene at one end, perhaps through a read error. This chain uses TRBV4-1 with TRBJ2-3, with D possibly matching TRBD2 (5 bases). The length of the CDR3 is 17 residues. Germline CDR1 MGHRA, CDR2 YSYEKL. The CDR3 DNA sequence: TGCGCCAGAAGCCAAGTCGTAACTACCAGCGGCGTAGATACACAGTATTTT. Its protein product is CARSQVVTTSGVDTQYF.

As regards this clonotype: A read error may produce the germline difference seen at one junction end. The chain combines TRBV18 with TRBJ2-3, with no clear D. The CDR3 is made up of 16 amino acids. Germline lookup yields CDR1 KGHSH and CDR2 LQKENI. The DNA of the CDR3 is TGTGCCAGCTCACCAAACCCTCCCGGTGGCGCAGATACGCAGTGTTTT. It translates to CASSPNPPGGADTQCF.

On this clonotype: Since a much larger clone is just one base distant, this may be a read error. The rearrangement joins TRBV7-9 to TRBJ2-1, with TRBD2 identical over 7 bases. Germline V gene sequence: CDR1 SEHNR, CDR2 FQNEAQ (reference sequence). The CDR3 consists of 19 residues. This CDR3 reads CASSLGKLSGTLSYNERFF. Here the CDR3 DNA reads TGTGCCAGCAGCTTAGGGAAATTGAGCGGGACTTTATCCTACAATGAGCGGTTCTTC.

In regard to this clonotype: With a much larger clone just one base away, this may be a read error. The chain combines TRBV28 with TRBJ2-3, with 9 bases aligning to TRBD1. The CDR3 extends over 15 amino acids. Germline CDR1 and CDR2: MDHEN and SYDVKM. CDR3 amino acids: CVSRSRQGDIDTQYF. In DNA, the CDR3 is TGTGTCAGCAGATCCCGACAGGGGGACATAGATACGCAGTATTTT.

The chain is built from TRBV2 and TRBJ1-4; D is undetermined. Trimming removed 7 bases at V and 8 bases at J, with 8 bases between. Germline loops: CDR1 SNHLY, CDR2 FYNNEI. CDR3 length: 11 amino acids. The CDR3 DNA reads TGTGCCAGCAAGCAAGGGGAAAAACTGTTTTTT. Protein product: CASKQGEKLFF.

The chain combines TRBV12-3 or TRBV12-4 with TRBJ2-2; TRBD1 or TRBD2 may be the D gene (5 bases each). With 5 bases removed from V and 8 bases from J, the gap between germline ends came to 15 bases. This CDR3 comprises 14 residues. The CDR3 is CASSPVLGAGELFF. CDR3 nucleotide sequence: TGTGCCAGCAGTCCGGTACTAGGGGCTGGGGAGCTGTTTTTT.

With regard to this clonotype: The junction departs from the called germline gene at one end, perhaps through a read error. This chain uses TRBV4-1 with TRBJ2-1, with a possible D match to TRBD2 (6 bases). CDR1 MGHRA and CDR2 YSYEKL come from the germline V gene. The CDR3 extends over 13 amino acids. The CDR3 bases are TGTGCCAGCAGCCAGGACTACTACGGTGAGCAGTTCTTC. Translating it yields CASSQDYYGEQFF.